This TCR beta chain was sequenced during a study of response to subunit inactivated influenza vaccine. CDR1 is DFQATT and CDR2 is SNEGSKA in the germline V gene (reference sequence). The CDR3 sequence is 15 residues long. Trimming cost V 6 bases and J 8 bases; bases outside gene matches: 16. TCRdb ran MiXCR on the RT-PCR reads and lists one entry per CDR3 protein. The sample carries about 540,000 distinct CDR3 sequences, roughly 23% recorded once. The same data also contributed to another study, on T cells expressing NK-cell markers. As reported in that work: With UMIs, 5'RACE template switching was used to make TCR beta cDNA. Sorted CD3+CD56+NKG2C+, CD3+CD56+NKG2C- and CD3+CD56-NKG2C+ T cells supplied TCR beta repertoires. Nothing established the HCMV specificity of expanded NKG2C+ T cell clones.

The sequences come from CD4+ T cells sorted from PBMCs, collected roughly 12 days after vaccination. This sequence joins TRBV20-1 and TRBJ2-1; 7 nucleotides agree with TRBD2. The sequence was obtained from a man aged 50 to 60 who received an inactivated influenza vaccine. DNA for the CDR3: TGCAGTGCCTCCTCCACCCGGGGGGAGACCCATGAGCAGTTCTTC. This sequence encodes CSASSTRGETHEQFF.